The 6 T cell receptor beta chains presented below share a single source sample, sequenced in a study of identical twins. TCRdb used MiXCR to reprocess the 5' RACE reads, holding one entry per CDR3 protein. The profile shows over 600,000 distinct CDR3 sequences, approximately 21% of them singletons. The same sample was also used in a study of T cells expressing NK-cell markers.

Sequencing input: PBMCs. The receptors here all came from a woman aged 18-29 years in good health.

The CDR3 reads CSAYRGYGYTF. Here the CDR3 DNA reads TGCAGTGCTTACAGGGGCTATGGCTACACCTTC. The chain carries TRBV20-1 and TRBJ1-2, with TRBD1 matching 7 bases. J gave up 4 bases and V 5 bases, and 1 base lay outside the gene matches. Germline V gene lookup returns CDR1 DFQATT and CDR2 SNEGSKA (reference sequence). The CDR3 contains 11 residues.

This clonotype was recorded a few times. The rearrangement joins TRBV29-1 to TRBJ2-1; 9 nucleotides agree with TRBD1. Germline V gene sequence: CDR1 SQVTM, CDR2 ANQGSEA. V shed 5 bases, J shed 8 bases, and the junction held 10 bases outside the gene matches. This CDR3 comprises 14 residues. CDR3 residues: CSVLQGAQVYEQFF. The CDR3 nucleotides are TGCAGCGTTCTACAGGGGGCGCAAGTCTATGAGCAGTTCTTC.

This clonotype has at least ten counts. This chain uses TRBV12-3 or TRBV12-4 with TRBJ2-7, with 11 bases aligning to TRBD2. J was trimmed by 4 bases and V by 5 bases; bases with no gene match: 1. The CDR3 runs 13 residues. The CDR3 sequence is CASSRTSGYEQYF. The DNA of the CDR3 is TGTGCCAGCAGTCGGACTAGCGGGTACGAGCAGTACTTC.

This clonotype was observed many times. The CDR3: CASSPLRGMDTEAFF. For the CDR3, the DNA is TGTGCCAGCAGCCCCCTGAGGGGTATGGACACTGAAGCTTTCTTT. The genes are TRBV7-9 and TRBJ1-1, with D maybe TRBD1 (5 bases). The CDR3 consists of 15 residues. Germline loops: CDR1 SEHNR, CDR2 FQNEAQ (reference sequence). Trimming took 5 bases from V and 3 from J, leaving 16 bases between them.

This chain joins TRBV5-1 and TRBJ1-2, with 9 nucleotides matching TRBD1. The CDR3 is 15 residues long. Germline-derived CDR1 and CDR2 are SGHRS and YFSETQ. V dropped 2 bases and J dropped 4; count of bases not matched to a gene: 6. In nucleotides, the CDR3 is TGCGCCAGCAGCTTCACAGGGGGCAGAAGCTATGGCTACACCTTC. This translates into CASSFTGGRSYGYTF.

The rearrangement uses TRBV5-5 and TRBJ2-1; D may be TRBD1 (5 bases). Per germline, CDR1 SGHKS and CDR2 YYEKEE (reference sequence). V dropped 7 bases and J dropped 0 bases, with 14 bases sitting between them. This CDR3 is 15 amino acids long. DNA for the CDR3: TGTGCCAGCTTACCTGACAGTCCCTCCTACAATGAGCAGTTCTTC. Encoded protein: CASLPDSPSYNEQFF.